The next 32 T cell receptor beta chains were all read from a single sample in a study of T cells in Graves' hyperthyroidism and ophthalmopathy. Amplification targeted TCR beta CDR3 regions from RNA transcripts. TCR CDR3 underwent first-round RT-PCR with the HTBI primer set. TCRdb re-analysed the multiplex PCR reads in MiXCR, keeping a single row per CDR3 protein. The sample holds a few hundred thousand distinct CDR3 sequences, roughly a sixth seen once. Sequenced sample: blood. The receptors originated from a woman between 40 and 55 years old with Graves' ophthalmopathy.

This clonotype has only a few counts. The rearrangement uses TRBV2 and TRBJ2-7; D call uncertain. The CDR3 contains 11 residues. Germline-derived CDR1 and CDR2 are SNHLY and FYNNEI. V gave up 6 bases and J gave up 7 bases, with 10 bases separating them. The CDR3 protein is CASRVVGEQYF. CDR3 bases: TGTGCCAGCAGAGTAGTAGGTGAGCAGTACTTC.

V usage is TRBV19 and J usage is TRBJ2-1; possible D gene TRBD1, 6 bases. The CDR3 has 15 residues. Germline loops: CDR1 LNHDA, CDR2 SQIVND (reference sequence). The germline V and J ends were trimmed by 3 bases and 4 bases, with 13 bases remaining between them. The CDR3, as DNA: TGTGCCAGTAGTATGTCGCAGGGGCTTTACAATGAGCAGTTCTTC. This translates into CASSMSQGLYNEQFF.

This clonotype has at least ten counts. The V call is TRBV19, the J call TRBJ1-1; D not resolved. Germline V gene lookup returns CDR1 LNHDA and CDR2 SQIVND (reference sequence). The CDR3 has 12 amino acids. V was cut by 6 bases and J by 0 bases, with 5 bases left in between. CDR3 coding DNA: TGTGCCAGTAGCCGGATGAACACTGAAGCTTTCTTT. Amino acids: CASSRMNTEAFF.

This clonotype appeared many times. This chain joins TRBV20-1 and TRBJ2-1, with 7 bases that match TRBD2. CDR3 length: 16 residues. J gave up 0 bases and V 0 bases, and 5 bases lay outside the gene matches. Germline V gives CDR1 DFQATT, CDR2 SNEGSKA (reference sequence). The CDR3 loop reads CSARDLERDSYNEQFF. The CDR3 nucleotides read TGCAGTGCTAGAGATCTGGAGCGGGACTCCTACAATGAGCAGTTCTTC.

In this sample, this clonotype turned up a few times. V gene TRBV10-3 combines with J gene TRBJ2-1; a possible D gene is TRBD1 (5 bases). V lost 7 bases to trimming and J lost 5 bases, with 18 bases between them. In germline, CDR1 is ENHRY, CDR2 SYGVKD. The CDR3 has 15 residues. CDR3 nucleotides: TGTGCCATCAATGACCCAAGCCAAGGGGACAATGAGCAGTTCTTC. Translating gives CAINDPSQGDNEQFF.

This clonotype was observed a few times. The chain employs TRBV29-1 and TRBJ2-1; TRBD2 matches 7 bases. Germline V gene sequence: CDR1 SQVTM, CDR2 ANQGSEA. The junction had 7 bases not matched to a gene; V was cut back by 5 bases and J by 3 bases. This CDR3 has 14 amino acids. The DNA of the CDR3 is TGCAGCGTTCCGCTAGCGGAAGACTACAATGAGCAGTTCTTC. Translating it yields CSVPLAEDYNEQFF.

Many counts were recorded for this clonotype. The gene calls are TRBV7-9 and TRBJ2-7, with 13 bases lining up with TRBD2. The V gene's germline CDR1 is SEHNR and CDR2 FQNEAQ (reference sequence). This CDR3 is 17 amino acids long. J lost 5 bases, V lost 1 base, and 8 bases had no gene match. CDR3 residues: CASSLGTSGSFNDEQYF. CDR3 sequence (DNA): TGTGCCAGCAGCTTAGGGACTAGCGGGAGCTTCAACGACGAGCAGTACTTC.

The CDR3 protein is CASSASRGDEQYF. CDR3 nucleotides: TGTGCCAGCTCCGCGAGTCGAGGGGACGAGCAGTACTTC. The chain couples TRBV2 to TRBJ2-7; D may be TRBD1 or TRBD2 (5 bases each). Trimming shortened V by 8 bases and J by 5 bases, and 16 bases separated the two germline ends. Germline V gene lookup returns CDR1 SNHLY and CDR2 FYNNEI. CDR3 length: 13 residues.

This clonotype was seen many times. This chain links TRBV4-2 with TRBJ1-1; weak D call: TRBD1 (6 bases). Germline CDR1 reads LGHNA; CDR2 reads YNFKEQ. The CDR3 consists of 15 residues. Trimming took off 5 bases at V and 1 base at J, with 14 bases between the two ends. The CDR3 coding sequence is TGTGCCAGCAGCTCCGGTCTAGGGGGGAACACTGAAGCTTTCTTT. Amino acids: CASSSGLGGNTEAFF.

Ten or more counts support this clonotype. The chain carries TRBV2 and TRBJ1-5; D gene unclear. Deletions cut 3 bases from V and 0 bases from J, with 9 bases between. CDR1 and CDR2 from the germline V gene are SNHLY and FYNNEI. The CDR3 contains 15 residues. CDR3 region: CASSEGRSSNQPQHF. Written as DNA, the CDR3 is TGTGCCAGCAGTGAGGGTCGGAGTAGCAATCAGCCCCAGCATTTT.

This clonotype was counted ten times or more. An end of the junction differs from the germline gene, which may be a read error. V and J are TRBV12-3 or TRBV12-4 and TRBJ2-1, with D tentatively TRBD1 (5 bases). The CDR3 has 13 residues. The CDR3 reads CASQIQAYDEQFF. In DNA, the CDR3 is TGTGCCAGCCAAATACAGGCCTACGATGAGCAGTTCTTC.

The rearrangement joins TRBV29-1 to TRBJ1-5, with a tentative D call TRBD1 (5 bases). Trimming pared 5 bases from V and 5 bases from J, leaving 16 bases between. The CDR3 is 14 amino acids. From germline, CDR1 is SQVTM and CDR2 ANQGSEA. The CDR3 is CSVTTDREDQPQHF. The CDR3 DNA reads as TGCAGCGTTACTACCGACAGAGAGGATCAGCCCCAGCATTTT. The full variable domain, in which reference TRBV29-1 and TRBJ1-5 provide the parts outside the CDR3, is SAVISQKPSRDICQRGTSLTIQCQVDSQVTMMFWYRQQPGQSLTLIATANQGSEATYESGFVIDKFPISRPNLTFSTLTVSNMSPEDSSIYLCSVTTDREDQPQHFGDGTRLSIL.

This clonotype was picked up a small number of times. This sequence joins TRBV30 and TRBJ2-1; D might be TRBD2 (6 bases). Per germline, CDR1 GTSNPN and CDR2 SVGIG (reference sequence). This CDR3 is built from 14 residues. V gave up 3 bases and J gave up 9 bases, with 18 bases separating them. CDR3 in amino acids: CAWRFWREDGEQFF. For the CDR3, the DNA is TGTGCCTGGAGATTTTGGAGGGAGGACGGTGAGCAGTTCTTC.

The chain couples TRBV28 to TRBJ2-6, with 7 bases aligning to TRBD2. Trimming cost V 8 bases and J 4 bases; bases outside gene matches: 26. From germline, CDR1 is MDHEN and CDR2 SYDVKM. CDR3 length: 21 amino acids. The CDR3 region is CASRKGVLWEGRSHGANVLTF. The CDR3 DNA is TGTGCCAGCCGCAAAGGGGTCTTGTGGGAGGGCCGATCTCACGGGGCCAACGTCCTGACTTTC.

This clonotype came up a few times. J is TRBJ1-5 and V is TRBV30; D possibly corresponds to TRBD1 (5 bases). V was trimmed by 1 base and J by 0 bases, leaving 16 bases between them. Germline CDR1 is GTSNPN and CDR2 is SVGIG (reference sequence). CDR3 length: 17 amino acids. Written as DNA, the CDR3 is TGTGCCTGGAGTGGGAAGGGAAGGGGCCGTAGCAATCAGCCCCAGCATTTT. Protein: CAWSGKGRGRSNQPQHF.

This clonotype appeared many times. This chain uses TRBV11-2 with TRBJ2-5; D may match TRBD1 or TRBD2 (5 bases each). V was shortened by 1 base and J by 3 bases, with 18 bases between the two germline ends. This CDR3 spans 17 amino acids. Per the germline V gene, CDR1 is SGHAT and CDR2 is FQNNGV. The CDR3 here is CASSLGPGREIEETQYF. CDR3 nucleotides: TGTGCCAGCAGCTTAGGTCCGGGCAGGGAGATCGAAGAGACCCAGTACTTC.

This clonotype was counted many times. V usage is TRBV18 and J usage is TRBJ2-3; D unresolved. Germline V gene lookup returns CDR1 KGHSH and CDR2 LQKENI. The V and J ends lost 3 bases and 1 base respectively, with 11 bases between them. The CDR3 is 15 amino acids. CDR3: CASSPPELGTDTQYF. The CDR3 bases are TGTGCCAGCTCACCTCCGGAGCTGGGCACAGATACGCAGTATTTT.

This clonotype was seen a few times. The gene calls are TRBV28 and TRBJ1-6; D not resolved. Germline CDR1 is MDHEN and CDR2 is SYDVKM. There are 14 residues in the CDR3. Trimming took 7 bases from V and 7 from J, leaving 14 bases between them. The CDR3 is CASNPRASNSPLHF. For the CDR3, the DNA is TGTGCCAGCAATCCCCGGGCCTCGAATTCACCCCTCCACTTT.

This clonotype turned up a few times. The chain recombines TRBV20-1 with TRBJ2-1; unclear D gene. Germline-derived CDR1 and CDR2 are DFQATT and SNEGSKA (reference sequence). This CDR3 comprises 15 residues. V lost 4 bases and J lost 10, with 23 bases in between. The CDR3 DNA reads TGCAGTGCTATTTACGACCTGCCATCAATCGACGAGCAGTTCTTC. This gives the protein CSAIYDLPSIDEQFF.

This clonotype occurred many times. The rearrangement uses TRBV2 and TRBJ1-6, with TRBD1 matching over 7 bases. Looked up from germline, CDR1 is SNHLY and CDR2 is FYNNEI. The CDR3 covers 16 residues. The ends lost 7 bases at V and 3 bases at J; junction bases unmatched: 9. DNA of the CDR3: TGTGCCAGCACCCAGACAGGGAACGGCTATAATTCACCCCTCCACTTT. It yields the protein CASTQTGNGYNSPLHF.

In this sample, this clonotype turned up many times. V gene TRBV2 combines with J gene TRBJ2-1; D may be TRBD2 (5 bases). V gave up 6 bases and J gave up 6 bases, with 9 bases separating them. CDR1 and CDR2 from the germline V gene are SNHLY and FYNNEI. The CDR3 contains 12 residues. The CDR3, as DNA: TGTGCCAGCAGACTACTAGGCAATGAGCAGTTCTTC. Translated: CASRLLGNEQFF.

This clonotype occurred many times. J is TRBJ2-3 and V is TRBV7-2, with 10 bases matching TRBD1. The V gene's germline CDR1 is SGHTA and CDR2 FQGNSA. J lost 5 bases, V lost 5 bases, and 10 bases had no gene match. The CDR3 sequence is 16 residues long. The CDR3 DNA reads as TGTGCCAGCAGCCAAGGGGGGGGACAGGGGATAGATACGCAGTATTTT. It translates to CASSQGGGQGIDTQYF.

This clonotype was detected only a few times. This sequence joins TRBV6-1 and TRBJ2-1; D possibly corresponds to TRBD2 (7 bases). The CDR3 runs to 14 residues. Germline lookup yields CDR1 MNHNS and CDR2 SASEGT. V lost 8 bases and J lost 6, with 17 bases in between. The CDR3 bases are TGTGCCAGCGGGGGGCGGGAGAGTTTCAATGAGCAGTTCTTC. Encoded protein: CASGGRESFNEQFF.

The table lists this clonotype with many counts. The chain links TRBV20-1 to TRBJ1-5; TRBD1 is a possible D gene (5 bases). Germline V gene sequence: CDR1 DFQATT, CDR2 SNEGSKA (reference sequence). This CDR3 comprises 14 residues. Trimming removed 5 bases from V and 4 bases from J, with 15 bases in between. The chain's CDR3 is CSARRELSNQPQHF. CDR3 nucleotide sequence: TGCAGTGCTCGCAGGGAGTTATCAAATCAGCCCCAGCATTTT.

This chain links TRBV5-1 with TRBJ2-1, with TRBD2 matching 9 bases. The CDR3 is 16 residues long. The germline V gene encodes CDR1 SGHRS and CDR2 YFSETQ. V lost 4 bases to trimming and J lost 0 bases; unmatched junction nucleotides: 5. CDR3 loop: CASSRYSGSSYNEQFF. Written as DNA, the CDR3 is TGCGCCAGCAGCCGCTATAGCGGGAGCTCCTACAATGAGCAGTTCTTC.

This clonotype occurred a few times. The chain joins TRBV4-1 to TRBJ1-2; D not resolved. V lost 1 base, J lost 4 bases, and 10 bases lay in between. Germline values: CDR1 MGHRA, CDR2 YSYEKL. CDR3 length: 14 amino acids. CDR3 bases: TGCGCCAGCAGCCAAGCCCCAGGCTCCTATGGCTACACCTTC. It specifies CASSQAPGSYGYTF.

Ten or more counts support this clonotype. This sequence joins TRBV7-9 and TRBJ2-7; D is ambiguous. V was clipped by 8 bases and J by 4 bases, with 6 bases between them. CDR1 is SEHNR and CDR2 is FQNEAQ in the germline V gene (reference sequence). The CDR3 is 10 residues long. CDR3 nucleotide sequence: TGTGCCAGCGGTGTGTACGAGCAGTACTTC. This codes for CASGVYEQYF.

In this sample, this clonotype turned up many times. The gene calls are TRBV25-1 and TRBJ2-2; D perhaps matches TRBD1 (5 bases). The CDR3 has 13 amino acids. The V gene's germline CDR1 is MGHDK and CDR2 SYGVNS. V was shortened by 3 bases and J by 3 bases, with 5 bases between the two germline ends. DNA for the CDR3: TGTGCCAGCAGTGACAGGGACACCGGGGAGCTGTTTTTT. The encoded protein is CASSDRDTGELFF.

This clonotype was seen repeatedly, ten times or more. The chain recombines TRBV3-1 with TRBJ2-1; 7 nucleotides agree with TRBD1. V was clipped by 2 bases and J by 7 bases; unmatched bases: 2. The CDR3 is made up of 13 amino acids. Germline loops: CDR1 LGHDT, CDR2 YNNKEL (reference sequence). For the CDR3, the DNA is TGTGCCAGCAGCCAACTACAGGGGAATGAGCAGTTCTTC. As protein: CASSQLQGNEQFF.

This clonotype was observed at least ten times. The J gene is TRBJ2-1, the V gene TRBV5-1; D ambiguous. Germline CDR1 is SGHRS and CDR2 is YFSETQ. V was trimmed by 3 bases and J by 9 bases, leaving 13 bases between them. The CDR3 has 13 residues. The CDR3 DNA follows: TGCGCCAGCAGCTCCCAACAATCTGGTGAGCAGTTCTTC. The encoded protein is CASSSQQSGEQFF.

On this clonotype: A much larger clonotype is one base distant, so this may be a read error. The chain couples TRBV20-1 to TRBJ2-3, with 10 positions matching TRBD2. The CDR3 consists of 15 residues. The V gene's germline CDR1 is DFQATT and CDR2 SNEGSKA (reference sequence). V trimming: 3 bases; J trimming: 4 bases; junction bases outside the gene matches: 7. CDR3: CSASRLAGDADTQYF. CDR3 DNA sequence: TGCAGTGCTAGTCGGCTAGCGGGAGATGCAGATACGCAGTATTTT.

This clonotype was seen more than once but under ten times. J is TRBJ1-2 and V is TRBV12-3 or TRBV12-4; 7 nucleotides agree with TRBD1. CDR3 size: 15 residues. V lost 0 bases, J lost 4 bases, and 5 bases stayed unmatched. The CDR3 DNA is TGTGCCAGCAGTTTAGCAACCGGGACAGCCTATGGCTACACCTTC. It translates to CASSLATGTAYGYTF.